A single sample is the source of the 15 T cell receptor beta chains below, sequenced in a study of blood T cell repertoires in COVID-19. Measured with immunoSEQ multiplex PCR; TCRdb has only the in-frame clones, and not every one. Of over 90,000 clones listed, about 84% are singletons. Specimen: peripheral blood. The receptors derive from a man aged 60-69 years with acute or convalescent COVID-19.

This clone appeared once. The chain uses TRBV5-4 and TRBJ2-7; no clear D gene. With 3 bases removed from V and 0 bases from J, the gap between germline ends came to 10 bases. Germline lookup yields CDR1 SGHNT and CDR2 YYREEE (reference sequence). The CDR3 contains 14 residues. This CDR3 is CASSSQANSYEQYF. In DNA form, the CDR3 reads TGTGCCAGCAGCTCCCAAGCCAACTCCTACGAGCAGTACTTC. The full variable domain, with the rest looked up from reference TRBV5-4 and TRBJ2-7, is ETGVTQSPTHLIKTRGQQVTLRCSSQSGHNTVSWYQQALGQGPQFIFQYYREEENGRGNFPPRFSGLQFPNYSSELNVNALELDDSALYLCASSSQANSYEQYFGPGTRLTVT.

The chain couples TRBV11-3 to TRBJ1-4; possible D gene TRBD1, 5 bases. V lost 3 bases to trimming and J lost 4 bases, with 9 bases between them. The CDR3 runs 14 residues. The germline CDR1 and CDR2 sequences are SGHNT and YENEEA. CDR3 region: CASSFRQNNEKLFF. The CDR3 region has the DNA TGTGCCAGCAGCTTTCGACAGAATAATGAAAAACTGTTTTTT. The complete variable domain, with remaining parts taken from reference TRBV11-3 and TRBJ1-4, reads EAGVVQSPRYKIIEKKQPVAFWCNPISGHNTLYWYLQNLGQGPELLIRYENEEAVDDSQLPKDRFSAERLKGVDSTLKIQPAELGDSAVYLCASSFRQNNEKLFFGSGTQLSVL.

V and J are TRBV29-1 and TRBJ1-3, with 7 positions matching TRBD1. V shed 5 bases and J 4 bases; nucleotides not matched to a gene: 2. The germline V gene has CDR1 SQVTM and CDR2 ANQGSEA. This CDR3 spans 12 amino acids. CDR3 region: CSVKGQGNTIYF. Written as DNA, the CDR3 is TGCAGCGTTAAGGGACAGGGAAACACCATATATTTT. Complete variable domain (other parts from reference TRBV29-1 and TRBJ1-3): SAVISQKPSRDICQRGTSLTIQCQVDSQVTMMFWYRQQPGQSLTLIATANQGSEATYESGFVIDKFPISRPNLTFSTLTVSNMSPEDSSIYLCSVKGQGNTIYFGEGSWLTVV.

This chain joins TRBV5-6 and TRBJ2-1; 9 positions agree with TRBD2. V lost 2 bases, J lost 4 bases, and 10 bases stayed unmatched. This CDR3 spans 17 amino acids. Germline V gene data show CDR1 as SGHDT and CDR2 as YYEEEE. Here the CDR3 reads CASSLIIAGGGYNEQFF. In DNA form, the CDR3 reads TGTGCCAGCAGCTTAATTATTGCGGGAGGGGGTTACAATGAGCAGTTCTTC.

The chain has TRBV4-1 and TRBJ2-1, with 11 bases lining up with TRBD2. CDR1 and CDR2 from the germline V gene are MGHRA and YSYEKL. J lost 3 bases, V lost 6 bases, and 7 bases had no gene match. The CDR3 consists of 16 residues. In nucleotides, the CDR3 is TGCGCCAGCAGACTGGTTACTAGCGGGGGCTACAATGAGCAGTTCTTC. Its translation is CASRLVTSGGYNEQFF.

This clone was detected only a few times. Other nucleotide sequences in the sample specify the same CDR3. The chain uses TRBV7-3 and TRBJ2-1; tentatively, D is TRBD2 (6 bases). This CDR3 comprises 14 residues. The V and J ends lost 4 bases and 4 bases respectively, with 11 bases between them. The germline CDR1 and CDR2 sequences are SGHTA and FQGTGA. CDR3: CASSSGLAYNEQFF. CDR3 in DNA: TGTGCCAGCAGCTCGGGACTCGCTTACAATGAGCAGTTCTTC. Using reference TRBV7-3 and TRBJ2-1 for the parts outside the CDR3, the full variable domain is GAGVSQTPSNKVTEKGKYVELRCDPISGHTALYWYRQSLGQGPEFLIYFQGTGAADDSGLPNDRFFAVRPEGSVSTLKIQRTERGDSAVYLCASSSGLAYNEQFFGPGTRLTVL.

The V and J genes are TRBV7-2 and TRBJ1-6; the D gene is possibly TRBD1 (5 bases). CDR3 size: 18 residues. The V gene lost 1 base and the J gene lost 2 bases, with 15 bases spanning the gap. In germline, CDR1 is SGHTA, CDR2 FQGNSA. CDR3 DNA: TGTGCCAGCAGCTTAGTTTTTATAGTGGGGCCCTATAATTCACCCCTCCACTTT. This encodes CASSLVFIVGPYNSPLHF.

V and J are TRBV9 and TRBJ2-6, with D perhaps TRBD1 (5 bases). The ends were cut back, 1 base at V and 2 bases at J, with 10 bases in the middle. The CDR3 runs to 16 residues. Germline values: CDR1 SGDLS, CDR2 YYNGEE. The CDR3 loop reads CASSVSGRPGANVLTF. The CDR3 DNA reads as TGTGCCAGCAGCGTATCAGGGCGGCCTGGGGCCAACGTCCTGACTTTC. Using reference TRBV9 and TRBJ2-6 for the parts outside the CDR3, the full variable domain is DSGVTQTPKHLITATGQRVTLRCSPRSGDLSVYWYQQSLDQGLQFLIQYYNGEERAKGNILERFSAQQFPDLHSELNLSSLELGDSALYFCASSVSGRPGANVLTFGAGSRLTVL.

This rearrangement joins TRBV27 to TRBJ1-2; weak D call: TRBD1 (5 bases). The CDR3 is 13 amino acids. Trimming took 5 bases from V and 6 from J, leaving 13 bases between them. Germline CDR1 and CDR2: MNHEY and SMNVEV (reference sequence). The CDR3 region is CASSNFQGNGYTF. For the CDR3, the DNA is TGTGCCAGCAGTAATTTCCAGGGTAATGGCTACACCTTC.

This clone was detected only once. The junction departs from germline at one end; a sequencing error may be responsible. The genes are TRBV5-4 and TRBJ1-1; no clear D. CDR1 and CDR2 (germline): SGHNT, YYREEE (reference sequence). The CDR3 extends over 14 amino acids. The CDR3 sequence is CASRFPYMNAEAFF. The CDR3 nucleotides are TGTGCCAGCAGGTTCCCATACATGAACGCTGAAGCTTTCTTT.

This rearrangement joins TRBV7-9 to TRBJ2-7; possible D gene TRBD2, 5 bases. The CDR3 is 12 amino acids. Between the trimmed V and J ends, which lost 8 bases and 4 bases, there was a span of 12 bases. Germline V CDR1 and CDR2: SEHNR, FQNEAQ (reference sequence). CDR3 region: CASGRTEYEQYF. The CDR3 bases are TGTGCCAGCGGTCGGACTGAATACGAGCAGTACTTC.

The genes are TRBV6-4 and TRBJ2-1; 10 bases align to TRBD2. CDR3 length equals 15 residues. Germline V gene lookup returns CDR1 MRHNA and CDR2 SNTAGT. V shed 6 bases, J shed 3 bases, and the junction held 5 bases outside the gene matches. The CDR3 spells CASSATSGIYNEQFF. The CDR3 region has the DNA TGTGCCAGCAGCGCTACTAGCGGGATCTACAATGAGCAGTTCTTC.

J is TRBJ2-2 and V is TRBV28; TRBD1 matches at 8 bases. Germline assignment: CDR1 MDHEN and CDR2 SYDVKM. This CDR3 spans 17 amino acids. The J segment lost 6 bases and the V segment lost 5 bases, leaving 14 bases of the junction unmatched. CDR3 loop: CASSPLPGTGFPGELFF. Here the CDR3 DNA reads TGTGCCAGCAGTCCCCTCCCCGGGACAGGTTTCCCCGGGGAGCTGTTTTTT.

This rearrangement joins TRBV18 to TRBJ2-5, with 7 bases aligning to TRBD2. Trimming cost V 3 bases and J 4 bases; bases outside gene matches: 5. Looked up from germline, CDR1 is KGHSH and CDR2 is LQKENI. The CDR3 is 14 residues long. Here the CDR3 DNA reads TGTGCCAGCTCACCCCTTCGCGGGAGAGAGACCCAGTACTTC. It translates to CASSPLRGRETQYF.

J is TRBJ1-3 and V is TRBV5-4; 7 nucleotides align to TRBD1. CDR1 is SGHNT and CDR2 is YYREEE in the germline V gene (reference sequence). The trim removed 3 bases at V and 2 bases at J, leaving 5 bases unmatched. The CDR3 extends over 15 amino acids. The CDR3 spells CASSSLGGTGNTIYF. In DNA form, the CDR3 reads TGTGCCAGCAGCTCCTTAGGGGGCACTGGAAACACCATATATTTT.